One sample yielded the 13 T cell receptor beta chains listed below, sequenced in a study of long-term antiretroviral therapy in people with HIV. The assay, immunoSEQ v3.0, was run at survey level. Only in-frame clones appear in the TCRdb table, and some are missing; sequencing was by immunoSEQ multiplex PCR. The sample lists 15,000 to 20,000 clones, roughly 90% seen once, with approximately 4.2% in the top ten. The source material was unsorted PBMCs, sampled 2.1 years after starting antiretroviral therapy. The receptors here all came from a man aged 18 to 30 with HIV.

The CDR3 loop reads CASSGVRDEQYF. CDR3 sequence (DNA): TGTGCCAGCAGCGGGGTTCGGGACGAGCAGTACTTC. The chain links TRBV9 to TRBJ2-7; D is unresolved. The germline V gene has CDR1 SGDLS and CDR2 YYNGEE. The CDR3 has 12 residues. Trimming removed 3 bases at V and 5 bases at J, with 9 bases between.

The rearrangement uses TRBV10-3 and TRBJ1-1; D is ambiguous. Germline lookup yields CDR1 ENHRY and CDR2 SYGVKD. V was pared by 1 base and J by 2 bases, with 5 bases between. The CDR3 is 13 residues long. This CDR3 is CAISEYRNTEAFF. DNA for the CDR3: TGTGCCATCAGTGAGTATCGAAACACTGAAGCTTTCTTT.

This chain uses TRBV7-8 with TRBJ1-1; D gene uncertain. The CDR3 is 16 residues long. Trimming left V 2 bases short and J 4 bases short, with 17 bases between. Germline CDR1 is SGHVS and CDR2 is FQNEAQ. CDR3 sequence: CASSLRSRDAGTEAFF. The CDR3, as DNA: TGTGCCAGCAGCTTACGGTCGCGGGATGCGGGCACTGAAGCTTTCTTT.

The rearrangement links TRBV5-4 to TRBJ2-1; 7 nucleotides align to TRBD1. There are 15 residues in the CDR3. V was pared by 5 bases and J by 2 bases, with 7 bases of the junction left unmatched. CDR1 is SGHNT and CDR2 is YYREEE in the germline V gene (reference sequence). CDR3 residues: CASSSEGGPYNEQFF. The CDR3 DNA is TGTGCCAGCAGTTCGGAAGGGGGCCCCTACAATGAGCAGTTCTTC.

The J gene is TRBJ1-1, the V gene TRBV7-8; perhaps TRBD1 as D (5 bases). Trimming cost V 5 bases and J 1 base, with 11 bases left between them. CDR3 length: 14 amino acids. The V gene's germline CDR1 is SGHVS and CDR2 FQNEAQ. As DNA, the CDR3 is TGTGCCAGCAGCCCTCTCGGGGGGAACACTGAAGCTTTCTTT. This codes for CASSPLGGNTEAFF.

This chain links TRBV6-5 with TRBJ1-1; D remains unclear. This CDR3 is 12 amino acids long. Germline V gives CDR1 MNHEY, CDR2 SVGAGI. V lost 5 bases and J lost 4, with 8 bases in between. The CDR3 bases are TGTGCCAGCAGTCCAGGCGGCACTGAAGCTTTCTTT. It is translated as CASSPGGTEAFF.

The J gene is TRBJ1-6, the V gene TRBV6-5; a possible D gene is TRBD1 (6 bases). V lost 0 bases and J lost 6, with 9 bases in between. There are 15 residues in the CDR3. Germline V gives CDR1 MNHEY, CDR2 SVGAGI. This CDR3 reads CASSYSTGRNSPLHF. The CDR3 DNA reads TGTGCCAGCAGTTACTCCACAGGGCGTAATTCACCCCTCCACTTT.

The V and J genes are TRBV4-3 and TRBJ1-5, with a tentative D call TRBD1 (5 bases). The CDR3 sequence is 16 residues long. Germline V gene data show CDR1 as LGHNA and CDR2 as YSLEER. V lost 0 bases and J lost 7, with 16 bases in between. The CDR3 nucleotides read TGCGCCAGCAGCCAAGATAGTTGGGGACTACGGCAGCCCCAGCATTTT. Protein product: CASSQDSWGLRQPQHF.

This clone was counted a few times. The chain uses TRBV4-1 and TRBJ2-7; possibly TRBD2 for D (6 bases). Trimming left V 1 base short and J 3 bases short, with 7 bases between. The CDR3 loop spans 13 amino acids. The germline V gene has CDR1 MGHRA and CDR2 YSYEKL. CDR3 DNA sequence: TGCGCCAGCAGCCAAGGGGGAGGCTACGAGCAGTACTTC. Encoded protein: CASSQGGGYEQYF.

This chain joins TRBV30 and TRBJ1-1; D perhaps matches TRBD1 (5 bases). The CDR3 runs 14 residues. The ends were cut back, 5 bases at V and 8 bases at J, with 21 bases in the middle. Germline lookup yields CDR1 GTSNPN and CDR2 SVGIG (reference sequence). CDR3 in DNA: TGTGCCTGGGCCGGGACCCAGAGGCCCAGAGAAGCTTTCTTT. Its translation is CAWAGTQRPREAFF. Supplemented by reference TRBV30 and TRBJ1-1, the full variable domain reads SQTIHQWPATLVQPVGSPLSLECTVEGTSNPNLYWYRQAAGRGLQLLFYSVGIGQISSEVPQNLSASRPQDRQFILSSKKLLLSDSGFYLCAWAGTQRPREAFFGQGTRLTVV.

This clone has only a few counts. This sequence joins TRBV2 and TRBJ2-7; maybe TRBD1 (6 bases). The V end was cut by 7 bases, the J end by 5 bases, with 18 bases between. The germline V gene encodes CDR1 SNHLY and CDR2 FYNNEI. The CDR3 is 14 residues long. This chain's CDR3 is CASTMAGAVHEQYF. Written as DNA, the CDR3 is TGTGCCAGCACCATGGCAGGGGCCGTCCACGAGCAGTACTTC.

This chain joins TRBV19 and TRBJ1-2; tentatively, D is TRBD1 (5 bases). Deletions cut 8 bases from V and 1 base from J, with 14 bases between. CDR3 length: 14 residues. In germline, CDR1 is LNHDA, CDR2 SQIVND (reference sequence). CDR3 sequence reads: CASFTAGRNYGYTF. In DNA form, the CDR3 reads TGTGCCAGTTTCACAGCGGGACGTAACTATGGCTACACCTTC. Together with reference TRBV19 and TRBJ1-2, the CDR3 gives the full variable domain: DGGITQSPKYLFRKEGQNVTLSCEQNLNHDAMYWYRQDPGQGLRLIYYSQIVNDFQKGDIAEGYSVSREKKESFPLTVTSAQKNPTAFYLCASFTAGRNYGYTFGSGTRLTVV.

This rearrangement joins TRBV15 to TRBJ2-3; 7 bases line up with TRBD2. The V and J ends lost 8 bases and 8 bases, in that order; junction bases with no gene match: 16. CDR3 length: 15 amino acids. Per germline, CDR1 LNHNV and CDR2 YYDKDF (reference sequence). CDR3 in amino acids: CATDFDSTGGVTQYF. The CDR3 nucleotides are TGTGCCACCGACTTCGACTCCACGGGGGGTGTTACGCAGTATTTT. Variable domain in full (rest from reference TRBV15 and TRBJ2-3): DAMVIQNPRYQVTQFGKPVTLSCSQTLNHNVMYWYQQKSSQAPKLLFHYYDKDFNNEADTPDNFQSRRPNTSFCFLDIRSPGLGDTAMYLCATDFDSTGGVTQYFGPGTRLTVL.